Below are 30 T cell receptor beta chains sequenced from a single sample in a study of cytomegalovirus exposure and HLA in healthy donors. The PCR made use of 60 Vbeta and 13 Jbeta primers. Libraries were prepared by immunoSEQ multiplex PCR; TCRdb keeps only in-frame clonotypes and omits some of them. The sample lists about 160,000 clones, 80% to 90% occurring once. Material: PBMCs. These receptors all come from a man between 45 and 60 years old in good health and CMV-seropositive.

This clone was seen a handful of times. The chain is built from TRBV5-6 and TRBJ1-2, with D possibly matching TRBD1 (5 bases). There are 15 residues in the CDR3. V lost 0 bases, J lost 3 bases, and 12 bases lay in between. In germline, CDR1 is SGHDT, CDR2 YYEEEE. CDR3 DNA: TGTGCCAGCAGCTTGGGGTCAGGGAGGGACTATGGCTACACCTTC. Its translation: CASSLGSGRDYGYTF.

DNA for the CDR3: TGTGCCAGCAGCTTAGCCCCCGGAGAGACCCAGTACTTC. As protein: CASSLAPGETQYF. This sequence joins TRBV11-2 and TRBJ2-5; D uncertain. Looked up from germline, CDR1 is SGHAT and CDR2 is FQNNGV. V lost 1 base and J lost 4, with 7 bases in between. This CDR3 is 13 amino acids long.

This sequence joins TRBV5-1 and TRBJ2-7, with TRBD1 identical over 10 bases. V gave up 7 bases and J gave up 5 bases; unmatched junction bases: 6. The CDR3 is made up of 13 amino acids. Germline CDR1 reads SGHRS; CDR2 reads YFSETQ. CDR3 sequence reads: CASGPGQGNEQYF. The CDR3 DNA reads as TGCGCCAGCGGGCCGGGACAGGGGAACGAGCAGTACTTC.

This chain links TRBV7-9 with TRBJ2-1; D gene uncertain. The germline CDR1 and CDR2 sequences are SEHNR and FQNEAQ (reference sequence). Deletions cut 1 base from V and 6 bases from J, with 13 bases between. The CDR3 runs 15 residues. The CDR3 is CASSLDPGTFNEQFF. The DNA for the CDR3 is TGTGCCAGCAGCTTAGACCCCGGTACTTTCAATGAGCAGTTCTTC.

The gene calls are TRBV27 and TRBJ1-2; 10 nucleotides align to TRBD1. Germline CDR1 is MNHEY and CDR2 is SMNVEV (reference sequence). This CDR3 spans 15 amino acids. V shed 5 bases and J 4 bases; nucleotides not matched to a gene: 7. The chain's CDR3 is CASSIRQGAVYGYTF. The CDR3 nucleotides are TGTGCCAGCAGTATTCGACAGGGGGCGGTCTATGGCTACACCTTC.

Here the CDR3 DNA reads TGCAGCGTTTCTACGGGAATCTATGGCTACACCTTC. Translating gives CSVSTGIYGYTF. The chain is built from TRBV29-1 and TRBJ1-2; D ambiguous. Germline V CDR1 and CDR2: SQVTM, ANQGSEA. The CDR3 is 12 amino acids. V shed 5 bases and J shed 4 bases, with 11 bases lying between them.

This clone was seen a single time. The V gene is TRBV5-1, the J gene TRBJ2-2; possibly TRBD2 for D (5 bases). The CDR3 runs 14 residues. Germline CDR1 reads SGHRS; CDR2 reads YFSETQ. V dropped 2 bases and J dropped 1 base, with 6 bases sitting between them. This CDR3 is CASSFGRNTGELFF. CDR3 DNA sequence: TGCGCCAGCAGCTTTGGGAGGAACACCGGGGAGCTGTTTTTT. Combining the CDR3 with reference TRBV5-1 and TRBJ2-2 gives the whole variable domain KAGVTQTPRYLIKTRGQQVTLSCSPISGHRSVSWYQQTPGQGLQFLFEYFSETQRNKGNFPGRFSGRQFSNSRSEMNVSTLELGDSALYLCASSFGRNTGELFFGEGSRLTVL.

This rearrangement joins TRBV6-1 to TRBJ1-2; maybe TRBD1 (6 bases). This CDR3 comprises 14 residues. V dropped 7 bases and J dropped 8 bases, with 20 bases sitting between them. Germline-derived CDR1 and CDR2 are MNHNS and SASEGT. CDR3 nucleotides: TGTGCCAGCACCGAAGGAGGTGACAGGAGGGGCTACACCTTC. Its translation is CASTEGGDRRGYTF.

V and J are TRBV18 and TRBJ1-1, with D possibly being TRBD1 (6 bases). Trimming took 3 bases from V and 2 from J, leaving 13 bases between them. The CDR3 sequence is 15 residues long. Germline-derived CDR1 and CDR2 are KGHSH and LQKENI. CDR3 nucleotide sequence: TGTGCCAGCTCACCGCGGGAGGGACATAACACTGAAGCTTTCTTT. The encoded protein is CASSPREGHNTEAFF.

The CDR3 sequence: CASSLIISSSYEQYF. The CDR3 DNA is TGCGCCAGCAGCCTTATCATCAGTTCAAGCTACGAGCAGTACTTC. The V gene is TRBV4-1, the J gene TRBJ2-7; D unresolved. The CDR3 loop spans 15 amino acids. The germline CDR1 and CDR2 sequences are MGHRA and YSYEKL. V was cut by 4 bases and J by 3 bases, with 16 bases left in between.

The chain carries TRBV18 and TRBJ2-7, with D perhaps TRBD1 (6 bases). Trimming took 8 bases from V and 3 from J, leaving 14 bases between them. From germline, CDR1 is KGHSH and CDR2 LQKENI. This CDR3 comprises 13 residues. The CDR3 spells CASRDTDDYEQYF. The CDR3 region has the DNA TGTGCCAGCCGGGACACGGACGACTACGAGCAGTACTTC.

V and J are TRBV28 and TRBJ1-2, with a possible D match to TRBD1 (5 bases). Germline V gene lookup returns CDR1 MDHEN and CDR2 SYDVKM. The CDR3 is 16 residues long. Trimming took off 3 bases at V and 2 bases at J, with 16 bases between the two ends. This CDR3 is CASSLGRAGQNYGYTF. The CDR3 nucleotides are TGTGCCAGCAGTTTGGGGCGGGCGGGGCAAAACTATGGCTACACCTTC.

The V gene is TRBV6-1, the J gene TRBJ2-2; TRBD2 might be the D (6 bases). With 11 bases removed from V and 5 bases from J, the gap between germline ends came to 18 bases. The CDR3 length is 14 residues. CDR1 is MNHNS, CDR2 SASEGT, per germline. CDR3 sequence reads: CAARLASGTGELFF. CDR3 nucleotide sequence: TGTGCCGCTCGTCTAGCGTCAGGAACCGGGGAGCTGTTTTTT.

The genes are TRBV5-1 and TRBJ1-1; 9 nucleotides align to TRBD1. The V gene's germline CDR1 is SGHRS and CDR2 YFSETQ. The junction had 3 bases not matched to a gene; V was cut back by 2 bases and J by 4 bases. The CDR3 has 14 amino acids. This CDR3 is CASSLGTGTTEAFF. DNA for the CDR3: TGCGCCAGCAGCTTAGGGACAGGGACCACTGAAGCTTTCTTT.

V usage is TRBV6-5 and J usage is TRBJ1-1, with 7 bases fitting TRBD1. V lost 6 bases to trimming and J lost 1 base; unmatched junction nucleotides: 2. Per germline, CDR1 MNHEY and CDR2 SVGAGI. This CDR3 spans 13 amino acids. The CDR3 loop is CASSRTGNTEAFF. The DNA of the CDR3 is TGTGCCAGCAGCCGGACAGGGAACACTGAAGCTTTCTTT.

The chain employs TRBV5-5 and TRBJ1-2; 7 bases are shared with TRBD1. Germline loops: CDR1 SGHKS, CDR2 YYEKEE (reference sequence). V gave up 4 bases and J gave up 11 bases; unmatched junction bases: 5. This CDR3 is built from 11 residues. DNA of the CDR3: TGTGCCAGCAGCCGTGACAGGGCTTACACCTTC. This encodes CASSRDRAYTF.

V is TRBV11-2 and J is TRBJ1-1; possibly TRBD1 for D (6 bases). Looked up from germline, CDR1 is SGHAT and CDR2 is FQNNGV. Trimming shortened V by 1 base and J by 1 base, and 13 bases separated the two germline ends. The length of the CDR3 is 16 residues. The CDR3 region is CASSLAPRQANTEAFF. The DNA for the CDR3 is TGTGCCAGCAGCTTAGCCCCCCGACAGGCGAACACTGAAGCTTTCTTT.

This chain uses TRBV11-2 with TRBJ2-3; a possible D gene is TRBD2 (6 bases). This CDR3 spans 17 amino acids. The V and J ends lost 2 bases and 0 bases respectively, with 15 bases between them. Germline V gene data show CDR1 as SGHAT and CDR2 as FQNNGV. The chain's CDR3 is CASSLRRSAGSTDTQYF. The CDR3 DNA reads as TGTGCCAGCAGCTTACGACGCTCCGCGGGAAGCACAGATACGCAGTATTTT.

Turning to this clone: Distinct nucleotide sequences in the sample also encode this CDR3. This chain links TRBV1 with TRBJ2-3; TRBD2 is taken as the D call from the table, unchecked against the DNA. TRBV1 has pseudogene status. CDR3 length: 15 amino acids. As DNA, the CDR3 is TGCACCAGCAGCCAAGACCGGTGCGGGGCAGATACGCAGTATTTT. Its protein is CTSSQDRCGADTQYF.

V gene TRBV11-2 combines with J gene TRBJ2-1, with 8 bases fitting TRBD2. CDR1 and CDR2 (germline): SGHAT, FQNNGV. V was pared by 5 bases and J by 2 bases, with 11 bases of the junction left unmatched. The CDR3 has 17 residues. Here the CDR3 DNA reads TGTGCCAGCAGCCGAGCCCAGCGGGGGCTTCCCTACAATGAGCAGTTCTTC. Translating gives CASSRAQRGLPYNEQFF.

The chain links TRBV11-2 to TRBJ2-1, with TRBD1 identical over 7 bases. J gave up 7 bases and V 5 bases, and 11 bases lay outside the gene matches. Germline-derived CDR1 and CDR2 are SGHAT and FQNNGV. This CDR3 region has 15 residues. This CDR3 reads CASSRRTGGPNEQFF. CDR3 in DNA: TGTGCCAGCAGCCGGAGGACAGGTGGCCCAAATGAGCAGTTCTTC.

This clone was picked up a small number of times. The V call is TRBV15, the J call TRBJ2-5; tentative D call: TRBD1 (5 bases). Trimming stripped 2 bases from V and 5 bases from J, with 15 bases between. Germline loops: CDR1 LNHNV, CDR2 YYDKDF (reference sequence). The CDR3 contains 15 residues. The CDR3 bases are TGTGCCACCAGCAGAACCGACAGCGCCGGGGAGACCCAGTACTTC. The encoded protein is CATSRTDSAGETQYF.

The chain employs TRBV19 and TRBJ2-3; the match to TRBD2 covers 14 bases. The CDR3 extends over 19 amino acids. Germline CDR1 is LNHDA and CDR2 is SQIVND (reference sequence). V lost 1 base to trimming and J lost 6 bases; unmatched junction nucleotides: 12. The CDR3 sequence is CASSIAGRTSGRQADTQYF. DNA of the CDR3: TGTGCCAGTAGTATAGCGGGTAGGACTAGCGGGAGGCAGGCGGATACGCAGTATTTT.

The CDR3 sequence: CASSFGQGGPEAFF. DNA of the CDR3: TGCGCCAGCAGCTTTGGACAGGGCGGTCCGGAGGCTTTCTTT. This chain joins TRBV5-1 and TRBJ1-1, with TRBD1 identical over 8 bases. V lost 2 bases to trimming and J lost 11 bases; unmatched junction nucleotides: 11. Germline V CDR1 and CDR2: SGHRS, YFSETQ. The CDR3 covers 14 residues.

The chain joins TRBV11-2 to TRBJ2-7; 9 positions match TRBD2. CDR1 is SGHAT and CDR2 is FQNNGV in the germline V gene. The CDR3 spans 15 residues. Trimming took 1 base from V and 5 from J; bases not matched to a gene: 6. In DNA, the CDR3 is TGTGCCAGCAGCTTAGTTGGCGGGGGGGCCCACGAGCAGTACTTC. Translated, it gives CASSLVGGGAHEQYF.

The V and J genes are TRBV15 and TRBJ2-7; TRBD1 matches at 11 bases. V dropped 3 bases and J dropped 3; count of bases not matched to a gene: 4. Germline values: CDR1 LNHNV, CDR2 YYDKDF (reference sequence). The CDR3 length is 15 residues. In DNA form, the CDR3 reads TGTGCCACCAGCAGTCCCGGGACAGGGGGCTACGAGCAGTACTTC. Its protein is CATSSPGTGGYEQYF. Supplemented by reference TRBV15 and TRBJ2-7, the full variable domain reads DAMVIQNPRYQVTQFGKPVTLSCSQTLNHNVMYWYQQKSSQAPKLLFHYYDKDFNNEADTPDNFQSRRPNTSFCFLDIRSPGLGDTAMYLCATSSPGTGGYEQYFGPGTRLTVT.

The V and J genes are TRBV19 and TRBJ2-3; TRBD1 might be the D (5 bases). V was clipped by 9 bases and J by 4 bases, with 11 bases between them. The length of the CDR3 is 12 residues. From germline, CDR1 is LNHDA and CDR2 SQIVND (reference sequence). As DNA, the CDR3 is TGTGCCAGCGAAGGACACTCAGATACGCAGTATTTT. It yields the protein CASEGHSDTQYF.

The CDR3 nucleotides read TGTGCCAGCAGTCTAGACGGGAGCTCCTACGAGCAGTACTTC. Translated, it gives CASSLDGSSYEQYF. J is TRBJ2-7 and V is TRBV6-5, with D perhaps TRBD2 (6 bases). The V and J ends lost 5 bases and 0 bases respectively, with 11 bases between them. The CDR3 has 14 amino acids. CDR1 is MNHEY, CDR2 SVGAGI, per germline.

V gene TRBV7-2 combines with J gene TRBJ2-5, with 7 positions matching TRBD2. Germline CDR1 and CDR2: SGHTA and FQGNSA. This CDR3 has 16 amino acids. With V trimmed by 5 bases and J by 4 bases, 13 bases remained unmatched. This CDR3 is CASSLSFSGGGETQYF. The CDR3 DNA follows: TGTGCCAGCAGCCTAAGCTTCAGCGGCGGGGGAGAGACCCAGTACTTC.

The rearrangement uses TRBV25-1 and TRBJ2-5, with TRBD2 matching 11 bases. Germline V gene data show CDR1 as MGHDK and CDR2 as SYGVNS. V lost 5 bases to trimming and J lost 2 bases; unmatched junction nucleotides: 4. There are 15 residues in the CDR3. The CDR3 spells CASSPLAGGQETQYF. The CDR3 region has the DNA TGTGCCAGCAGTCCTTTAGCGGGAGGGCAAGAGACCCAGTACTTC.